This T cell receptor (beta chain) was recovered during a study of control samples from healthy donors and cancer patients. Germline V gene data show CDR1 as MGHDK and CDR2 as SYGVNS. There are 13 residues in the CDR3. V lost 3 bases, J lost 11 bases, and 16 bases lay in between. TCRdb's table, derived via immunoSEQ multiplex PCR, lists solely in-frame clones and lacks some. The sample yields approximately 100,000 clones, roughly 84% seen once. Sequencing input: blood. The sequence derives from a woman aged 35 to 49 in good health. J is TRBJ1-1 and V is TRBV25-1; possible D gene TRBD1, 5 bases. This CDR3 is CASSESGGLLAFF. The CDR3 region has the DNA TGTGCCAGCAGTGAGTCGGGGGGACTCCTTGCTTTCTTT. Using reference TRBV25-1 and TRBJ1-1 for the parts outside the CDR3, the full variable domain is EADIYQTPRYLVIGTGKKITLECSQTMGHDKMYWYQQDPGMELHLIHYSYGVNSTEKGDLSSESTVSRIRTEHFPLTLESARPSHTSQYLCASSESGGLLAFFGQGTRLTVV.